What follows are 12 T cell receptor beta chains derived from one specimen sequenced in a study of tumor T cells in aggressive B-cell lymphoma. The assay was immunoSEQ multiplex PCR, and TCRdb's table has in-frame clones only and misses some. This sample has 500 to 600 clones, with 85% to 90% found just once. The sample consisted of tumor tissue. The source is an adult with diffuse large B cell lymphoma.

CDR3 nucleotide sequence: TGCAGTGCTAGGCAGGCCTACGAGCAGTACTTC. Its translation is CSARQAYEQYF. The genes are TRBV20-1 and TRBJ2-7; no clear D gene. Germline V gives CDR1 DFQATT, CDR2 SNEGSKA (reference sequence). V was clipped by 3 bases and J by 2 bases, with 5 bases between them. This CDR3 contains 11 residues.

The V and J genes are TRBV9 and TRBJ1-1; D unresolved. The V end lost 4 bases, the J end lost 2 bases, and 6 bases lay between the germline ends. Germline V lookup: CDR1 SGDLS, CDR2 YYNGEE. The CDR3 length is 12 residues. CDR3 sequence: CASSPRNTEAFF. DNA for the CDR3: TGTGCCAGCAGCCCCCGTAACACTGAAGCTTTCTTT.

The chain is built from TRBV6-1 and TRBJ1-1, with D hard to call. Per germline, CDR1 MNHNS and CDR2 SASEGT. Trimming removed 2 bases from V and 4 bases from J, with 11 bases in between. There are 14 residues in the CDR3. CDR3 DNA: TGTGCCAGCAGTGAAATGGTCGGGATCACTGAAGCTTTCTTT. Its protein is CASSEMVGITEAFF.

The rearrangement links TRBV18 to TRBJ1-1; D call uncertain. This CDR3 contains 14 residues. V was cut by 0 bases and J by 5 bases, with 10 bases left in between. Germline assignment: CDR1 KGHSH and CDR2 LQKENI. The chain's CDR3 is CASSPPTVNTEAFF. CDR3 bases: TGTGCCAGCTCACCACCAACGGTTAATACTGAAGCTTTCTTT.

The CDR3 here is CASRRADTQYF. In DNA, the CDR3 is TGTGCCAGCAGGAGGGCAGATACGCAGTATTTT. V and J are TRBV25-1 and TRBJ2-3; D perhaps matches TRBD2 (5 bases). This CDR3 has 11 residues. Germline loops: CDR1 MGHDK, CDR2 SYGVNS. The ends were cut back, 6 bases at V and 4 bases at J, with 5 bases in the middle. The variable domain in full, with the rest retrieved from reference TRBV25-1 and TRBJ2-3, is EADIYQTPRYLVIGTGKKITLECSQTMGHDKMYWYQQDPGMELHLIHYSYGVNSTEKGDLSSESTVSRIRTEHFPLTLESARPSHTSQYLCASRRADTQYFGPGTRLTVL.

The gene calls are TRBV4-2 and TRBJ1-1; D may be TRBD1 (5 bases). The CDR3 has 18 amino acids. Trimming removed 5 bases at V and 3 bases at J, with 25 bases between. CDR1 LGHNA and CDR2 YNFKEQ come from the germline V gene. This CDR3 reads CASSKGQLSGAWDTEAFF. CDR3 coding DNA: TGTGCCAGCAGCAAAGGGCAGCTAAGCGGGGCTTGGGACACTGAAGCTTTCTTT.

This clone was seen only a few times. J is TRBJ1-4 and V is TRBV10-3; D is perhaps TRBD1 (5 bases). This CDR3 has 14 residues. Trimming left V 6 bases short and J 4 bases short, with 12 bases between. Germline values: CDR1 ENHRY, CDR2 SYGVKD. The CDR3 nucleotides are TGTGCCATCAGCCGAGACAGCGTTAATGAAAAACTGTTTTTT. It specifies CAISRDSVNEKLFF.

The gene calls are TRBV28 and TRBJ1-3, with 7 bases aligning to TRBD1. The CDR3 covers 16 residues. Trimming took 7 bases from V and 0 from J; bases not matched to a gene: 9. The V gene's germline CDR1 is MDHEN and CDR2 SYDVKM. The DNA of the CDR3 is TGTGCCAGCACCCAGACAGGGTTAATCTCTGGAAACACCATATATTTT. Encoded protein: CASTQTGLISGNTIYF. Full variable domain (rest looked up from reference TRBV28 and TRBJ1-3): DVKVTQSSRYLVKRTGEKVFLECVQDMDHENMFWYRQDPGLGLRLIYFSYDVKMKEKGDIPEGYSVSREKKERFSLILESASTNQTSMYLCASTQTGLISGNTIYFGEGSWLTVV.

CDR3 sequence reads: CASSLVLAGVTDTQYF. DNA for the CDR3: TGCGCCAGCAGCTTGGTCCTAGCGGGGGTAACAGATACGCAGTATTTT. The rearrangement uses TRBV5-1 and TRBJ2-3; 10 bases align to TRBD2. The V segment lost 0 bases and the J segment 3 bases; nucleotides outside the gene matches: 4. The germline gives CDR1 SGHRS, CDR2 YFSETQ. The CDR3 runs to 16 residues.

J is TRBJ2-7 and V is TRBV19; D possibly corresponds to TRBD2 (6 bases). Trimming took 7 bases from V and 2 from J, leaving 12 bases between them. The germline gives CDR1 LNHDA, CDR2 SQIVND (reference sequence). The CDR3 totals 13 residues. The CDR3 here is CASKVGGTYEQYF. In nucleotides, the CDR3 is TGTGCCAGTAAAGTTGGGGGGACCTACGAGCAGTACTTC.

This chain joins TRBV21-1 and TRBJ1-1. TRBV21-1 is a known pseudogene. The CDR3 runs 17 residues. The CDR3 loop is CASSGVLGYTIRTEAFF. CDR3 bases: TGTGCCAGCAGCGGCGTTCTAGGCTACACAATTCGCACTGAAGCTTTCTTT.

The chain employs TRBV11-1 and TRBJ2-3, with 10 bases aligning to TRBD2. This CDR3 contains 14 residues. The V gene's germline CDR1 is SGHAT and CDR2 FQDESV (reference sequence). J lost 6 bases, V lost 3 bases, and 3 bases had no gene match. The CDR3 bases are TGTGCCAGCAGCTTCGGGACTAGCGAGGATACGCAGTATTTT. Encoded protein: CASSFGTSEDTQYF.